This T cell receptor beta chain emerged from a study of OX40 agonist ivuxolimab in advanced cancers. Profiled with immunoSEQ multiplex PCR; TCRdb holds only in-frame clones, not every one. The data contain about 37,000 clones, approximately 80% of them seen just once; the ten biggest clones take up less than 40%. About this clone itself: As yet, its antigen is unknown.

V dropped 3 bases and J dropped 6 bases, with 6 bases sitting between them. Germline-derived CDR1 and CDR2 are MNHNS and SASEGT. The CDR3 loop spans 12 amino acids. Study outcomes and limitations: Antigen specificity of clonally expanded peripheral T cells was not established.

V and J are TRBV6-1 and TRBJ1-5; D remains unclear. This clonotype was sampled from an adult with an advanced solid tumor such as melanoma, head and neck, liver or kidney cancer. The specimen was CD4+ or CD8+ T cells sorted from blood, collected in a trial of the OX40 agonist ivuxolimab. The CDR3 sequence is CASSDEPQPQHF. The CDR3 DNA reads TGTGCCAGCAGTGATGAACCTCAGCCCCAGCATTTT.